This T cell receptor beta chain was recorded in a study of blood T cell repertoires in COVID-19 (dated by TCRdb to between 2020 and 2021). In terms of the full investigation: Samples covering the acute and convalescent phases of COVID-19 were provided by collaborators in the United States, Italy and Spain. The prospective study material was composed of cDNA or gDNA derived from T cells, B-cell-depleted T cells, or PBMCs. The dataset comprised deeply sampled blood TCRbeta repertoires from subjects exposed to, actively infected with, or recovered from COVID-19. A freely available public database, intended as a resource for researchers studying the immune response to SARS-CoV-2, is where the repertoires were released. Samples were obtained from the ongoing ImmuneRACE study (first 160 participants) and from 1,200 or so subjects provided by 6 global collaborators. A de-identified subject ID, COVID-19 status, age in years and sex were almost always included in the sample metadata. Where available, HLA class I and class II types were taken from metadata supplied by the sample provider and were not determined by assay-based typing.

V drops 1 base and J drops 2 bases, leaving 9 bases in between. The CDR3 starts with the cysteine, ends with the phenylalanine, and has 14 residues. Of the read, only the CDR3 DNA is kept; its 42 bases are in frame from base 1. Reading the germline V gene gives CDR1 SGHTA and CDR2 FQGNSA. Comment on this clone: What antigen it recognizes has not been identified. The sample holds no much larger clone one base away, and base qualities are not on file.

Overall study results and their limits: Clinical and demographic metadata were provided uncurated, with the amount varying by source and participant.

Each collaborating institution followed its own protocols to collect whole blood in K2EDTA tubes. Collaborator samples were shipped for TCRbeta analysis as frozen whole blood, isolated PBMCs, or DNA extracted from either sample type. TCRbeta CDR3 regions were amplified from genomic DNA using the immunoSEQ Assay, a bias-controlled multiplex PCR. The study's own analysis went as follows. The number of nucleated cells in each sample was estimated by amplification of reference gene primers within the assay. To quantify the absolute abundance of each unique TCRbeta CDR3 rearrangement, sequence reads were collapsed and filtered. Productive Simpson clonality was computed per sample as the square root of Simpson's diversity index over productive rearrangements. What TCRdb holds here is the immuneACCESS table cut down to in-frame rearrangements. Part of the clones is not present; checked against another copy, under half of the missing clones reflect an unresolved V gene, and the others are unexplained. V and J calls and clone size are copied from that table; D and trimming were computed from the DNA. The sample yields around 110,000 clones; approximately 87% were counted once. The ten largest clones capture about 2.1% of the sample.

Sequenced material: peripheral blood. The chain is made from TRBV7-2 and TRBJ2-7; there is no confident call for the D gene. The TCR sequence derives from a man aged 25 to 40 with acute or convalescent COVID-19. This receptor carries the CDR3 CASSLGAQAYEQYF. The nucleotide sequence is TGTGCCAGCAGCTTAGGGGCCCAGGCCTACGAGCAGTACTTC.